Detailed here is one T cell receptor beta chain. Its antigen remains unknown. This CDR3 is built from 15 residues. CDR1 and CDR2 (germline): MNHNS, SASEGT. Trimming cost V 5 bases and J 1 base; bases outside gene matches: 7. Profiling that covered TCR beta VDJ and CDR3 relied on genomic DNA as its template. TCRdb reprocessed the reads with MiXCR, giving one entry per CDR3 protein. The sample shows about 130,000 distinct CDR3 sequences, 48% of them seen only once. This sample is drawn from a study of CD8+CD57+ T cells in acquired aplastic anemia. Overall study: Sorted cells (CD4+ and CD8+) yielded DNA amounts that averaged roughly 3 ug.

Study conclusions and caveats: Patients and controls shared under 35 CD8+ CDR3 sequences, which appeared highly expressed in patients and within their immunodominant clones. In CD8+ cells, Simpson's diversity showed no significant difference between patients and controls.

The sequence came from a human donor in good health, serving as a control. Specimen: sorted CD4+, CD8+, or CD8+CD57+ T cells (not recorded which) from PBMCs. The chain combines TRBV6-1 with TRBJ1-2; 7 nucleotides agree with TRBD1. As DNA, the CDR3 is TGTGCCAGCAGTCAGAGGACAGGCGATAACTATGGCTACACCTTC. This gives the protein CASSQRTGDNYGYTF.